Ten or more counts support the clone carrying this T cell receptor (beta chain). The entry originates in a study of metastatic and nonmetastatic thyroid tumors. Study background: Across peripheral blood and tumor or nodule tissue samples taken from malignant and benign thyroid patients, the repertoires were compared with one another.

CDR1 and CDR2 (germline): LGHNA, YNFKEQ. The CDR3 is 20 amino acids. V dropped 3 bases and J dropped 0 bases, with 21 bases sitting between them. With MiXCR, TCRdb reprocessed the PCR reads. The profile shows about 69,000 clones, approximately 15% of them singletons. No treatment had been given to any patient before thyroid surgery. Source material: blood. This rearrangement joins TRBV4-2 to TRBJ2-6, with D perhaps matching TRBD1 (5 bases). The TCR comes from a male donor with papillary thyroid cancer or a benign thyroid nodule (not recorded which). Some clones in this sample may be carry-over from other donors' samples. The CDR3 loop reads CASSHHRTADLSSGANVLTF. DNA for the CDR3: TGTGCCAGCAGCCATCACAGGACGGCCGATTTAAGCTCTGGGGCCAACGTCCTGACTTTC.